This is a list of T cell receptor beta chains from one sample in a study of blood T cell repertoires in COVID-19. TCRdb keeps only in-frame clones here, not all; method: immunoSEQ multiplex PCR. The table includes approximately 300,000 clones, around 83% detected once. The sequenced material came from peripheral blood. The receptors shown here come from a woman aged 45-65 years with acute or convalescent COVID-19. Both conserved end residues are part of each CDR3. The D gene is left open where the match is weak. Not all rows give a size; the values are once, few, many and, for expanded clones, a class.

J gene,clone size,D gene,V gene,CDR3 DNA,CDR3 protein
TRBJ1-1,-,TRBD1,TRBV15,TGTGCCACCAGCAGAGATCTCAGGGGGGTAAAGGCTTTCTTT,CATSRDLRGVKAFF
TRBJ1-4,-,TRBD1,TRBV7-2,TGTGCCAGCAGGGCGGGACAGATCAATGAAAAACTGTTTTTT,CASRAGQINEKLFF
TRBJ1-5,-,TRBD1,TRBV11-2,TGTGCCAGCAGCTTAGGTCAAGGGACAGGGAGACAGCCCCAGCATTTT,CASSLGQGTGRQPQHF
TRBJ1-6,-,-,TRBV3-1/TRBV3-2,TGTGCCAGCAGCCCGACAAACTCCTATAATTCACCCCTCCACTTT,CASSPTNSYNSPLHF
TRBJ2-1,-,TRBD2,TRBV9,TGTGCCAGCAGAGGCGGGGGGGCGTACAATGAGCAGTTCTTC,CASRGGGAYNEQFF
TRBJ2-1,-,TRBD2,TRBV6-2/TRBV6-3,TGTGCCAGCAGCCCTGGGACTAGCGGGAGGGCCTCGCAGTTCTTC,CASSPGTSGRASQFF
TRBJ1-2,-,TRBD1,TRBV10-3,TGTGCCATCAGTGAACCGACAGGGAGAGGCTACACCTTC,CAISEPTGRGYTF
TRBJ1-1,-,-,TRBV6-5,TGTGCCAGCAGTTACTCGAGGGCGGGCCACACTGAAGCTTTCTTT,CASSYSRAGHTEAFF
TRBJ2-2,-,TRBD1,TRBV27,TGTGCCAGCAGTTTGAAGGGGGCGTTCACCGGGGAGCTGTTTTTT,CASSLKGAFTGELFF
TRBJ2-7,-,TRBD2,TRBV27,TGTGCCAGCAGTTCCTTTTTGCGCGGGAGCCGGGCCTCCGGGCAGTACTTC,CASSSFLRGSRASGQYF
TRBJ1-6,-,TRBD1,TRBV2,TGTGCCAGCAGCACCCCTCCGGGAACAGGGGGTTCACCCCTCCACTTT,CASSTPPGTGGSPLHF
TRBJ2-7,once,-,TRBV9,TGTGCCAGCAGCGTAGGGGCGGGCAGCTCCTACGAGCAGTACTTC,CASSVGAGSSYEQYF
TRBJ2-6,-,TRBD1,TRBV19,TGTGCCAGTAGTATAGGACAGGGGGTATATGGGGCCAACGTCCTGACTTTC,CASSIGQGVYGANVLTF
TRBJ2-7,-,-,TRBV30,TGTGCCTGGAGCAGAAATTCCTACGAGCAGTACTTC,CAWSRNSYEQYF
TRBJ1-1,-,TRBD1,TRBV5-1,TGCGCCAGCAGCTGGGGGACAGGGGGCAACACTGAAGCTTTCTTT,CASSWGTGGNTEAFF
TRBJ2-3,-,-,TRBV7-3,TGTGCCAGCAGCCAATCACCAGGGTCAGATACGCAGTATTTT,CASSQSPGSDTQYF
TRBJ2-3,-,TRBD1,TRBV27,TGTGCCAGCAGTTTAGAAGCCAGGGGGACAGATACGCAGTATTTT,CASSLEARGTDTQYF
TRBJ2-1,-,TRBD1,TRBV9,TGTGCCAGCAGCGTGGGGACAGGGTCATGGGGAACTGAGCAGTTCTTC,CASSVGTGSWGTEQFF
TRBJ1-1,-,TRBD1,TRBV6-5,TGTGCCAGCAGCCAACTCCTCCAGGGGGGTGAAGCTTTCTTT,CASSQLLQGGEAFF
TRBJ2-2,few,-,TRBV30,TGTGCCTGGAGTGCCCTCACCGGGGAGCTGTTTTTT,CAWSALTGELFF
TRBJ1-1,-,TRBD1,TRBV2,TGTGCCAGCAGCGGACAGGGGTACACTGAAGCTTTCTTT,CASSGQGYTEAFF
TRBJ2-1,-,-,TRBV15,TGTGCCACCAGCAGTGAACTGTCTAGCGTCAATGAGCAGTTCTTC,CATSSELSSVNEQFF
TRBJ2-7,-,TRBD1,TRBV29-1,TGCAGCGTTGGGACAGGGGCGGGAGAGCAGTACTTC,CSVGTGAGEQYF
TRBJ1-1,-,-,TRBV19,TGTGCCAGTAGTACTAGCGGGATATACAGGTCCAACACTGAAGCTTTCTTT,CASSTSGIYRSNTEAFF
TRBJ2-2,-,-,TRBV11-2,TGTGCCAGCAGCTTAATAACAGAGACCGGGGAGCTGTTTTTT,CASSLITETGELFF
TRBJ1-1,once,-,TRBV7-9,TGTGCCAGCAGCTTCGGGGGTCGGACTGAAGCTTTCTTT,CASSFGGRTEAFF
TRBJ2-6,once,-,TRBV4-1,TGCGCCAGCAGCCTCACACAGGGAACCGGCTCTGGGGCCAACGTCCTGACTTTC,CASSLTQGTGSGANVLTF
TRBJ2-1,-,TRBD2,TRBV19,TGTGCCAGTAGTATAGGTCGGACTAGCGTCTACAATGAGCAGTTCTTC,CASSIGRTSVYNEQFF
TRBJ1-5,-,-,TRBV7-9,TGTGCCAGCAGCCGCGACAATCAGCCCCAGCATTTT,CASSRDNQPQHF
TRBJ1-4,-,-,TRBV2,TGTGCCAGCAGTGAAAGTCAGCGGAGAAATGAAAAACTGTTTTTT,CASSESQRRNEKLFF
TRBJ2-7,once,-,TRBV7-9,TGTGCCAGCAGCTTAGATACTAGCTCCGAGCAGTACTTC,CASSLDTSSEQYF